This T cell receptor beta chain originates from a study of cytomegalovirus exposure and HLA in healthy donors. Whole-study context: The use of the same platform for the roughly 110 validation repertoires and the 600 to 700 first-cohort repertoires was reported by a later analysis. Regarding the study as a whole: Researchers reported that a few CMV-associated chains were confirmed in vitro as CMV antigen-specific. The study designated 150 to 200 TCR beta chains cytomegalovirus-associated.

These donors were members of the approximately 110-subject validation cohort, a group separate from the approximately 640-subject first cohort. Note on this clone: No antigen is known for it.

The table came from immunoSEQ multiplex PCR; TCRdb's copy has only in-frame clones and leaves some out. The repertoire holds some 150,000 clones, with about nine tenths as singletons. The sequenced material came from PBMCs. The receptor was isolated from a man between 18 and 29 years old in good health and CMV-seropositive.

This CDR3 is CASSSRSWGPRDGYTF. The DNA for the CDR3 is TGTGCCAGCAGCTCCCGTTCCTGGGGGCCACGGGATGGCTACACCTTC. This chain uses TRBV11-2 with TRBJ1-2; tentatively, D is TRBD1 (6 bases). This CDR3 has 16 residues. V was trimmed by 4 bases and J by 6 bases, leaving 21 bases between them. Germline CDR1 is SGHAT and CDR2 is FQNNGV. Full variable domain (outside the CDR3, taken from reference TRBV11-2 and TRBJ1-2): EAGVAQSPRYKIIEKRQSVAFWCNPISGHATLYWYQQILGQGPKLLIQFQNNGVVDDSQLPKDRFSAERLKGVDSTLKIQPAKLEDSAVYLCASSSRSWGPRDGYTFGSGTRLTVV.